This TCR beta chain was identified during a study of blood T cell repertoires in COVID-19 (TCRdb year 2020). Turning to the overall study: Samples from collaborators originated in the United States, Italy and Spain and spanned both the acute and convalescent phases of COVID-19. Deeply sampled blood TCRbeta repertoires from subjects exposed to, actively infected with, or recovered from COVID-19 were included in the dataset. The material from the prospective study consisted of cDNA or gDNA derived from T cells, B-cell-depleted T cells, or PBMCs. The samples were drawn from the first 160 participants of the ongoing ImmuneRACE study and from more than 1,000 subjects provided by 6 global collaborators. Where HLA class I and class II types were available, the types were taken from metadata supplied by the sample provider, not from assay-based typing. The repertoires were released in a freely available public database meant as a resource for research on the immune response to SARS-CoV-2. A de-identified subject ID, COVID-19 status, age in years and sex were almost always included in the sample metadata. On the study overall, not on this receptor specifically: The quantity of clinical and demographic metadata differed by source and by participant and was supplied without curation.

This clone was recorded once. Its specific antigen is unknown. No base qualities exist here, and no much larger clone lies one base off it. The CDR3 contains 13 residues, cysteine and phenylalanine counted. Only CDR3 DNA remains: 39 bases, in frame from the first base. V is pruned by 5 bases and J by 5 bases, leaving 3 bases of the junction without a gene match. Whole blood was collected in K2EDTA tubes by collaborating institutions according to the institutions' own protocols. For TCRbeta analysis, collaborators shipped samples as frozen whole blood, isolated PBMCs, or DNA extracted from either of those sample types. TCRbeta CDR3 regions were amplified from genomic DNA by means of the immunoSEQ Assay, a bias-controlled multiplex PCR. Turning to the authors' computational methods: The number of nucleated cells in each sample was estimated from the amplification of reference gene primers within the assay. To quantify the absolute abundance of each unique TCRbeta CDR3 rearrangement, sequence reads were collapsed and filtered. For each sample, productive Simpson clonality was calculated as the square root of Simpson's diversity index across productive rearrangements. Imported from immuneACCESS, the table was reduced by TCRdb to in-frame sequences with V and J called. These copies leave out some clones; in studies compared against another copy, an unresolved V gene accounts for under half, and the cause of the remainder is not known. The D gene and trimming were derived from the DNA, and the V and J assignments and clone size from that table. The sample table lists roughly 70,000 clones, roughly 80% of them with a count of one. Around 4.3% of the sample rests with the top ten.

The V and J genes are TRBV5-3 and TRBJ1-2; TRBD1 aligns with 10 central bases. TRBV5-3 is designated an ORF whose function remains uncertain. This TCR came from a woman aged 55-69 years with acute or convalescent COVID-19. The sequenced material came from peripheral blood. The CDR3 reads as follows: CARSRTGGYGYTF. The bases read TGTGCCAGAAGTCGGACAGGGGGATATGGCTACACCTTC.